The 21 T cell receptor beta chains presented below share a single source sample, sequenced in a study of Ad26.COV2.S vaccination and SARS-CoV-2 variants. Here immunoSEQ multiplex PCR was the method, and the copy in TCRdb shows in-frame clones only, minus some. The sample consists of fewer than 900,000 clones, approximately 88% of them appearing once. As for treatment: about 20 received Ad26.COV2.S at low or high dose, single or two shots; several received placebo; per-sample allocation not given. Each sample was drawn 63 days after the first injection (of vaccine or placebo). Sequenced material: peripheral blood, taken in a trial of Ad26.COV2.S vaccine versus placebo. These receptors originate from a person aged 18-65 years who received the Ad26.COV2.S COVID-19 vaccine or a placebo.

J is TRBJ2-1 and V is TRBV5-4; 12 bases are a match to TRBD2. The CDR3 consists of 15 residues. Germline values: CDR1 SGHNT, CDR2 YYREEE (reference sequence). V shed 1 base and J 8 bases; nucleotides not matched to a gene: 4. As DNA, the CDR3 is TGTGCCAGCAGCTTGAAACTAGCGGGAGGCGATGAGCAGTTCTTC. Residues: CASSLKLAGGDEQFF.

This chain uses TRBV6-5 with TRBJ1-5; D is undetermined. There are 14 residues in the CDR3. V gave up 6 bases and J gave up 7 bases, with 16 bases separating them. Germline CDR1 MNHEY, CDR2 SVGAGI. CDR3 sequence reads: CASSPGNTMQPQHF. As DNA, the CDR3 is TGTGCCAGCAGCCCCGGTAACACGATGCAGCCCCAGCATTTT.

This chain connects TRBV6-6 to TRBJ1-3, with D maybe TRBD1 (6 bases). The CDR3 is made up of 16 amino acids. Germline lookup yields CDR1 MNHNY and CDR2 SVGAGI (reference sequence). Trimming took 6 bases from V and 4 from J, leaving 19 bases between them. CDR3 nucleotide sequence: TGTGCCAGCAGCTCCTGGCAGGGGATTGGAGGAAACACCATATATTTT. It codes for CASSSWQGIGGNTIYF.

The chain joins TRBV5-1 to TRBJ2-7; D gene uncertain. Trimming took off 0 bases at V and 6 bases at J, with 16 bases between the two ends. The CDR3 spans 15 residues. Germline CDR1 reads SGHRS; CDR2 reads YFSETQ. The CDR3 region is CASSLGIDARTEQYF. The CDR3 bases are TGCGCCAGCAGCTTGGGGATCGACGCCAGGACCGAGCAGTACTTC.

The CDR3 coding sequence is TGCGCCAGCAGTGATGGCGGGAGGCCCTACGAGCAGTACTTC. Its protein is CASSDGGRPYEQYF. The J gene is TRBJ2-7, the V gene TRBV10-1; 8 bases are a match to TRBD2. Germline V gene sequence: CDR1 WNHNN, CDR2 SYGVQD (reference sequence). The length of the CDR3 is 14 residues. The V segment lost 3 bases and the J segment 2 bases; nucleotides outside the gene matches: 3.

This clone was recorded only once. The chain couples TRBV29-1 to TRBJ2-3; perhaps TRBD2 as D (5 bases). The CDR3 consists of 14 residues. Germline CDR1 SQVTM, CDR2 ANQGSEA. V gave up 7 bases and J gave up 0 bases, with 14 bases separating them. This CDR3 is CSAGRGISTDTQYF. CDR3 DNA sequence: TGCAGCGCAGGACGAGGGATCAGCACAGATACGCAGTATTTT.

This chain connects TRBV7-9 to TRBJ1-2; 8 positions agree with TRBD1. Germline V gene sequence: CDR1 SEHNR, CDR2 FQNEAQ (reference sequence). V trimming: 1 base; J trimming: 7 bases; junction bases outside the gene matches: 8. The CDR3 is 15 amino acids. CDR3 region: CASSLEGLGQGGYTF. In DNA, the CDR3 is TGTGCCAGCAGCTTAGAAGGGCTCGGACAGGGTGGCTACACCTTC.

V usage is TRBV7-2 and J usage is TRBJ2-1; 9 bases match TRBD2. V shed 5 bases and J 4 bases; nucleotides not matched to a gene: 12. The CDR3 sequence is 17 residues long. CDR1 and CDR2 (germline): SGHTA, FQGNSA. CDR3 sequence reads: CASSQGSGRTLYNEQFF. The CDR3 DNA sequence: TGTGCCAGCAGCCAAGGGAGCGGGAGGACCCTTTACAATGAGCAGTTCTTC.

The chain employs TRBV15 and TRBJ2-1, with D uncertain. The CDR3 length is 15 residues. From germline, CDR1 is LNHNV and CDR2 YYDKDF (reference sequence). Trimming removed 0 bases from V and 7 bases from J, with 13 bases in between. The chain's CDR3 is CATSRDRSARNEQFF. CDR3 DNA sequence: TGTGCCACCAGCAGAGATCGAAGTGCGAGGAATGAGCAGTTCTTC. Full variable domain (outside the CDR3, taken from reference TRBV15 and TRBJ2-1): DAMVIQNPRYQVTQFGKPVTLSCSQTLNHNVMYWYQQKSSQAPKLLFHYYDKDFNNEADTPDNFQSRRPNTSFCFLDIRSPGLGDTAMYLCATSRDRSARNEQFFGPGTRLTVL.

The chain employs TRBV7-6 and TRBJ2-5; 7 bases are shared with TRBD1. With 5 bases clipped from V and 3 bases from J, the junction kept 9 bases outside the gene matches. The CDR3 is 15 residues long. CDR1 is SGHVS, CDR2 FNYEAQ, per germline. The CDR3 protein is CASSPGTVAKETQYF. Here the CDR3 DNA reads TGTGCCAGCAGCCCCGGGACAGTGGCGAAAGAGACCCAGTACTTC.

The J gene is TRBJ1-6, the V gene TRBV7-2, with 9 bases aligning to TRBD1. The trim removed 5 bases at V and 7 bases at J, leaving 9 bases unmatched. Germline CDR1 and CDR2: SGHTA and FQGNSA. This CDR3 is 16 amino acids long. CDR3 amino acids: CASSPQTGGRNSPLHF. CDR3 sequence (DNA): TGTGCCAGCAGCCCACAGACAGGGGGGAGGAATTCACCCCTCCACTTT.

The rearrangement joins TRBV3-1 (or the pseudogene TRBV3-2) to TRBJ2-5; unclear D gene. CDR3 length: 19 amino acids. Deletions cut 3 bases from V and 3 bases from J, with 26 bases between. Germline V lookup: CDR1 LGHDT, CDR2 YNNKEL (reference sequence). The CDR3 nucleotides are TGTGCCAGCAGCCAGAGTGGCCCTGGAAATCCCGTCCTCGAAGAGACCCAGTACTTC. Encoded protein: CASSQSGPGNPVLEETQYF.

The table lists this clone with a few counts. The chain joins TRBV6-5 to TRBJ2-3; 14 bases map to TRBD2. V trimming: 6 bases; J trimming: 6 bases; junction bases outside the gene matches: 2. Germline CDR1 MNHEY, CDR2 SVGAGI. The length of the CDR3 is 14 residues. Here the CDR3 DNA reads TGTGCCAGCAGCCGGACTAGCGGGAGGGATACGCAGTATTTT. This gives the protein CASSRTSGRDTQYF.

V and J are TRBV6-4 and TRBJ2-5; D not resolved. Germline V gene sequence: CDR1 MRHNA, CDR2 SNTAGT. The CDR3 totals 13 residues. Trimming left V 10 bases short and J 2 bases short, with 14 bases between. The CDR3 nucleotides read TGTGCCACCAAGGCTGACGGACAAGAGACCCAGTACTTC. It yields the protein CATKADGQETQYF.

The chain is built from TRBV12-3 or TRBV12-4 and TRBJ1-2; unclear D gene. The CDR3 is 13 residues long. V gave up 6 bases and J gave up 4 bases, with 12 bases separating them. The CDR3 here is CASRPTATYGYTF. Here the CDR3 DNA reads TGTGCCAGCAGACCGACGGCTACCTATGGCTACACCTTC.

This chain uses TRBV14 with TRBJ2-7; 14 bases line up with TRBD2. Trimming at V came to 6 bases and at J to 2 bases, leaving 6 bases not matched to a gene. Germline loops: CDR1 SGHDN, CDR2 FVKESK. The CDR3 is 16 residues long. The CDR3 here is CASSQGLAGDPYEQYF. The CDR3 bases are TGTGCCAGCAGTCAGGGACTAGCGGGAGACCCCTACGAGCAGTACTTC.

The rearrangement links TRBV20-1 to TRBJ2-1; TRBD1 might be the D (6 bases). The germline V gene has CDR1 DFQATT and CDR2 SNEGSKA (reference sequence). The CDR3 covers 12 residues. Trimming removed 3 bases from V and 8 bases from J, with 11 bases in between. The CDR3 is CSASKQGYEQFF. The CDR3 DNA reads as TGCAGTGCTAGTAAACAGGGTTATGAGCAGTTCTTC.

Here the CDR3 reads CASSFDSTGNEQFF. The CDR3 region has the DNA TGTGCCAGCAGCTTTGACTCCACGGGGAATGAGCAGTTCTTC. V is TRBV13 and J is TRBJ2-1; tentatively, D is TRBD2 (5 bases). With 3 bases removed from V and 7 bases from J, the gap between germline ends came to 13 bases. The CDR3 runs 14 residues. Germline CDR1 reads PRHDT; CDR2 reads FYEKMQ (reference sequence). Drawing the rest from reference TRBV13 and TRBJ2-1, the complete variable domain is AAGVIQSPRHLIKEKRETATLKCYPIPRHDTVYWYQQGPGQDPQFLISFYEKMQSDKGSIPDRFSAQQFSDYHSELNMSSLELGDSALYFCASSFDSTGNEQFFGPGTRLTVL.

In this sample, this clone turned up once. V is TRBV5-5 and J is TRBJ2-7; possible D gene TRBD2, 6 bases. CDR3 length equals 15 residues. Deletions cut 0 bases from V and 3 bases from J, with 13 bases between. Looked up from germline, CDR1 is SGHKS and CDR2 is YYEKEE (reference sequence). The CDR3 DNA is TGTGCCAGCAGCTTGGGTGGCGGGACCTTCTACGAGCAGTACTTC. Protein sequence: CASSLGGGTFYEQYF.

The chain carries TRBV19 and TRBJ1-1; tentative D call: TRBD1 (5 bases). Trimming took 10 bases from V and 0 from J, leaving 12 bases between them. CDR3 length equals 13 residues. Germline values: CDR1 LNHDA, CDR2 SQIVND (reference sequence). Here the CDR3 DNA reads TGTGCCATTAAGAAAGGGGTGAACACTGAAGCTTTCTTT. It is translated as CAIKKGVNTEAFF.

The chain couples TRBV30 to TRBJ2-3, with D unclear. V was pared by 4 bases and J by 8 bases, with 13 bases between. CDR1 GTSNPN and CDR2 SVGIG come from the germline V gene (reference sequence). This CDR3 contains 12 residues. CDR3 DNA: TGTGCCTGGAAGAATCCTCCCGCTACGCAGTATTTT. Translated, it gives CAWKNPPATQYF.